Shown below are 28 T cell receptor beta chains from a single sample sequenced in a study of beta chain features in type 1 diabetes. Expressed TCRB transcripts were sequenced because the entire RNA isolate underwent reverse transcription. Clones were sequenced by immunoSEQ multiplex PCR, and TCRdb holds only the in-frame ones, with some missing. This sample has hundreds of thousands of clones, with 15% to 17% found just once. Sequencing was done on a sample of naive CD4+ T cells from blood. Receptor source: a man younger than 30 in good health.

V usage is TRBV4-2 and J usage is TRBJ2-7, with TRBD2 as a possible D gene (6 bases). This CDR3 comprises 15 residues. Germline V gene data show CDR1 as LGHNA and CDR2 as YNFKEQ. Trimming stripped 1 base from V and 4 bases from J, with 14 bases between. CDR3 DNA sequence: TGTGCCAGCAGCCAAGGGTCTAGCGTGGGATACGAGCAGTACTTC. It translates to CASSQGSSVGYEQYF.

This chain uses TRBV7-3 with TRBJ2-3, with D perhaps matching TRBD2 (6 bases). The CDR3 has 15 amino acids. V was pared by 2 bases and J by 2 bases, with 11 bases between. Germline values: CDR1 SGHTA, CDR2 FQGTGA. The CDR3 region has the DNA TGTGCCAGCAGCTTATTCGGACTACTCACAGATACGCAGTATTTT. It yields the protein CASSLFGLLTDTQYF.

In the case of this clone: A read error may produce the germline difference seen at one junction end. The chain joins TRBV27 to TRBJ1-5, with D unresolved. Germline V gene data show CDR1 as MNHEY and CDR2 as SMNVEV (reference sequence). The CDR3 loop spans 13 amino acids. The DNA of the CDR3 is TGTGCCAGCAGTTTAGCCAGGAATCACCCCCAGCATTTT. This encodes CASSLARNHPQHF.

In this sample, this clone turned up a few times. The chain links TRBV28 to TRBJ2-5, with D hard to call. The germline V and J ends were trimmed by 2 bases and 4 bases, with 2 bases remaining between them. The CDR3 is 11 residues long. CDR1 is MDHEN, CDR2 SYDVKM, per germline. The CDR3 loop reads CASSLPETQYF. CDR3 DNA: TGTGCCAGCAGTTTACCAGAGACCCAGTACTTC.

This clone turned up a few times. This sequence joins TRBV5-1 and TRBJ2-5; TRBD2 agrees at 9 bases. The trim removed 7 bases at V and 3 bases at J, leaving 4 bases unmatched. The V gene's germline CDR1 is SGHRS and CDR2 YFSETQ. The CDR3 is made up of 13 amino acids. In nucleotides, the CDR3 is TGCGCCAGCGGGCTAGCGGGAAAAGAGACCCAGTACTTC. Protein sequence: CASGLAGKETQYF.

This clone showed up just a few times. V and J are TRBV29-1 and TRBJ2-7; D may be TRBD1 (6 bases). V lost 3 bases and J lost 0, with 21 bases in between. Germline CDR1 is SQVTM and CDR2 is ANQGSEA. This CDR3 has 17 amino acids. The CDR3 DNA sequence: TGCAGCGTTGAGCAGGGGAATTTCCTTGCCGACTCCTACGAGCAGTACTTC. It translates to CSVEQGNFLADSYEQYF.

This clone appeared a few times. This chain connects TRBV30 to TRBJ1-6; D gene ambiguous. Germline V CDR1 and CDR2: GTSNPN, SVGIG (reference sequence). The V and J ends lost 0 bases and 2 bases respectively, with 14 bases between them. There are 17 residues in the CDR3. The DNA for the CDR3 is TGTGCCTGGAGTGTAACAAGAATCAGCACCTATAATTCACCCCTCCACTTT. Translating gives CAWSVTRISTYNSPLHF.

This clone occurred once. This chain joins TRBV6-1 and TRBJ1-3; D call uncertain. V was shortened by 8 bases and J by 0 bases, with 11 bases between the two germline ends. There are 14 residues in the CDR3. CDR1 and CDR2 (germline): MNHNS, SASEGT. The CDR3 reads CASGPQLSGNTIYF. For the CDR3, the DNA is TGTGCCAGCGGACCCCAGCTCTCTGGAAACACCATATATTTT.

The chain recombines TRBV4-3 with TRBJ2-1; 8 bases line up with TRBD1. This CDR3 comprises 16 residues. Unmatched junction bases numbered 10, after V lost 4 bases and J lost 5 bases. Germline CDR1 LGHNA, CDR2 YSLEER. CDR3 coding DNA: TGCGCCAGCAGCCTCCTCGGACAGGGTGTCCACAATGAGCAGTTCTTC. Amino acid sequence: CASSLLGQGVHNEQFF.

The rearrangement uses TRBV7-2 and TRBJ2-5; D remains unclear. There are 15 residues in the CDR3. Germline CDR1 is SGHTA and CDR2 is FQGNSA. Between the trimmed V and J ends, which lost 1 base and 0 bases, there was a span of 9 bases. DNA of the CDR3: TGTGCCAGCAGCTTAGTAGGGCCTAACCAAGAGACCCAGTACTTC. Translating it yields CASSLVGPNQETQYF.

There are a few counts of this clone. The rearrangement joins TRBV29-1 to TRBJ2-1; 11 bases agree with TRBD1. The CDR3 covers 13 residues. Germline-derived CDR1 and CDR2 are SQVTM and ANQGSEA. The J segment lost 4 bases and the V segment lost 8 bases, leaving 4 bases of the junction unmatched. CDR3: CSLGTGGYNEQFF. Here the CDR3 DNA reads TGCAGCTTAGGGACAGGGGGGTACAATGAGCAGTTCTTC.

V is TRBV9 and J is TRBJ2-1; the D gene could be TRBD1 or TRBD2 (5 bases each). The CDR3 length is 14 residues. The ends were cut back, 0 bases at V and 8 bases at J, with 12 bases in the middle. CDR1 and CDR2 (germline): SGDLS, YYNGEE. The CDR3 here is CASSVGPGTYEQFF. DNA for the CDR3: TGTGCCAGCAGCGTAGGGCCGGGGACGTATGAGCAGTTCTTC.

The table lists this clone with a few counts. The gene calls are TRBV5-1 and TRBJ2-1, with 11 bases fitting TRBD1. J was trimmed by 6 bases and V by 4 bases; bases with no gene match: 6. The germline V gene has CDR1 SGHRS and CDR2 YFSETQ. The CDR3 runs to 15 residues. Written as DNA, the CDR3 is TGCGCCAGCAGCACGGACAGGGGGCTGAGCAATGAGCAGTTCTTC. Translated: CASSTDRGLSNEQFF.

This sequence joins TRBV7-2 and TRBJ1-1, with D perhaps TRBD1 (6 bases). The V end lost 5 bases, the J end lost 1 base, and 14 bases lay between the germline ends. The CDR3 has 15 residues. The germline CDR1 and CDR2 sequences are SGHTA and FQGNSA. The CDR3 DNA is TGTGCCAGCAGCCGTCCCGGGACAAGGAACACTGAAGCTTTCTTT. Protein product: CASSRPGTRNTEAFF.

The rearrangement links TRBV5-1 to TRBJ2-5, with 9 bases fitting TRBD1. V was clipped by 4 bases and J by 7 bases; unmatched bases: 11. CDR1 SGHRS and CDR2 YFSETQ come from the germline V gene. CDR3 length: 15 residues. CDR3 sequence: CASSAGTGQVGTQYF. The CDR3, as DNA: TGCGCCAGCAGCGCGGGGACAGGGCAAGTCGGGACCCAGTACTTC. Supplemented by reference TRBV5-1 and TRBJ2-5, the full variable domain reads KAGVTQTPRYLIKTRGQQVTLSCSPISGHRSVSWYQQTPGQGLQFLFEYFSETQRNKGNFPGRFSGRQFSNSRSEMNVSTLELGDSALYLCASSAGTGQVGTQYFGPGTRLLVL.

The sample holds a few counts of this clone. The rearrangement uses TRBV20-1 and TRBJ2-7, with 7 positions matching TRBD1. V trimming: 6 bases; J trimming: 2 bases; junction bases outside the gene matches: 1. CDR3 length: 11 residues. The V gene's germline CDR1 is DFQATT and CDR2 SNEGSKA (reference sequence). The CDR3 DNA follows: TGCAGTGCCCAGGGGGCCTACGAGCAGTACTTC. It yields the protein CSAQGAYEQYF.

This clone was seen only a few times. This chain uses TRBV9 with TRBJ1-5; unclear D gene. The CDR3 is 12 amino acids. The ends were cut back, 3 bases at V and 6 bases at J, with 7 bases in the middle. CDR1 SGDLS and CDR2 YYNGEE come from the germline V gene. CDR3 bases: TGTGCCAGCAGCGCAGGTAGTCAGCCCCAGCATTTT. This translates into CASSAGSQPQHF. Full variable domain (rest looked up from reference TRBV9 and TRBJ1-5): DSGVTQTPKHLITATGQRVTLRCSPRSGDLSVYWYQQSLDQGLQFLIQYYNGEERAKGNILERFSAQQFPDLHSELNLSSLELGDSALYFCASSAGSQPQHFGDGTRLSIL.

The chain is built from TRBV28 and TRBJ1-2; weak D call: TRBD1 (5 bases). CDR3 length: 16 residues. Per the germline V gene, CDR1 is MDHEN and CDR2 is SYDVKM. The V gene lost 4 bases and the J gene lost 0 bases, with 15 bases spanning the gap. CDR3 sequence reads: CASSSSGVRANYGYTF. CDR3 DNA sequence: TGTGCCAGCAGTTCGTCCGGGGTCAGGGCTAACTATGGCTACACCTTC.

V usage is TRBV5-7 and J usage is TRBJ2-7, with D tentatively TRBD1 or TRBD2 (5 bases each). TRBV5-7 is an ORF, and what it does is uncertain. V was pared by 2 bases and J by 5 bases, with 29 bases between. This CDR3 has 19 residues. The CDR3 here is CASSFPRPQRGRGAHEQYF. The CDR3 region has the DNA TGTGCCAGCAGCTTTCCCCGCCCACAAAGAGGACGGGGCGCCCACGAGCAGTACTTC.

J is TRBJ2-3 and V is TRBV7-2; 7 nucleotides agree with TRBD2. V lost 1 base, J lost 6 bases, and 7 bases stayed unmatched. The CDR3 contains 15 residues. Germline lookup yields CDR1 SGHTA and CDR2 FQGNSA. The CDR3 DNA follows: TGTGCCAGCAGCTTAGAGACTAGCCCCAGGGATACGCAGTATTTT. It specifies CASSLETSPRDTQYF.

This clone has only a few counts. The chain couples TRBV7-2 to TRBJ2-2; 9 bases are a match to TRBD2. CDR3 length: 14 amino acids. Germline V CDR1 and CDR2: SGHTA, FQGNSA. The junction had 5 bases not matched to a gene; V was cut back by 5 bases and J by 7 bases. DNA for the CDR3: TGTGCCAGCAGCAATAGCGGGGGACACGGGGAGCTGTTTTTT. Translating it yields CASSNSGGHGELFF.

The rearrangement joins TRBV7-3 to TRBJ1-2; tentative D call: TRBD1 (5 bases). From germline, CDR1 is SGHTA and CDR2 FQGTGA. The CDR3 totals 15 residues. The V end lost 5 bases, the J end lost 7 bases, and 20 bases lay between the germline ends. The CDR3 DNA follows: TGTGCCAGCAGCCCTAGGGCAGGGTCGAAGTCTGGCTACACCTTC. Translated: CASSPRAGSKSGYTF.

This clone has more than one count but fewer than ten. J is TRBJ2-6 and V is TRBV7-2; D is perhaps TRBD1 (5 bases). Per the germline V gene, CDR1 is SGHTA and CDR2 is FQGNSA. The ends were cut back, 4 bases at V and 1 base at J, with 8 bases in the middle. The CDR3 has 15 amino acids. The CDR3 spells CASSWSGSGANVLTF. The CDR3 DNA follows: TGTGCCAGCAGCTGGTCAGGGTCTGGGGCCAACGTCCTGACTTTC.

The rearrangement links TRBV9 to TRBJ2-3, with D hard to call. Per the germline V gene, CDR1 is SGDLS and CDR2 is YYNGEE. V shed 0 bases and J shed 3 bases, with 14 bases lying between them. This CDR3 contains 16 residues. CDR3 coding DNA: TGTGCCAGCAGCGTAGGAGTCGGGCTGAAGACAGATACGCAGTATTTT. Protein product: CASSVGVGLKTDTQYF.

This clone has more than one count but fewer than ten. The J gene is TRBJ2-6, the V gene TRBV10-3; 8 bases fit TRBD1. Germline V gene lookup returns CDR1 ENHRY and CDR2 SYGVKD. V dropped 11 bases and J dropped 2; count of bases not matched to a gene: 11. The length of the CDR3 is 16 residues. CDR3 coding DNA: TGTGCCGTCACGACAGGGGTCGGGGCTGGGGCCAACGTCCTGACTTTC. Its protein product is CAVTTGVGAGANVLTF.

There are a few counts of this clone. The CDR3 DNA is TGTGCCAGCAGTTGGGACAGGGGAGGTGGCTACACCTTC. Amino acid sequence: CASSWDRGGGYTF. V usage is TRBV28 and J usage is TRBJ1-2, with 10 positions matching TRBD1. This CDR3 contains 13 residues. The V and J ends lost 4 bases and 7 bases, in that order; junction bases with no gene match: 3. CDR1 and CDR2 from the germline V gene are MDHEN and SYDVKM.

With respect to this clone: The sample carries other DNA sequences with the same CDR3. V usage is TRBV7-3 and J usage is TRBJ1-1, with 9 bases lining up with TRBD1. The CDR3 has 13 amino acids. V dropped 5 bases and J dropped 4; count of bases not matched to a gene: 2. From germline, CDR1 is SGHTA and CDR2 FQGTGA. This CDR3 is CASSLGQGTEAFF. The CDR3 coding sequence is TGTGCCAGCAGCCTGGGACAGGGCACTGAAGCTTTCTTT.

This clone occurred a few times. V and J are TRBV2 and TRBJ1-5; the match to TRBD1 covers 9 bases. Per germline, CDR1 SNHLY and CDR2 FYNNEI. Unmatched junction bases numbered 7, after V lost 6 bases and J lost 7 bases. This CDR3 is built from 14 residues. In DNA, the CDR3 is TGTGCCAGCAGCGCACAGGGGGCGGGACAGCCCCAGCATTTT. It codes for CASSAQGAGQPQHF.